The T cell receptor (beta chain) under discussion was sequenced for a study of early T cells in non-severe SARS-CoV-2 infection. Turning to the study itself: Bulk RNA from unsorted whole blood was sequenced; chains were unpaired. Study findings and constraints: Reliance on VDJdb matching favored anti-spike CD8 responses; private and CD4 specificities were missed.

CDR1 is MNHEY, CDR2 SVGAGI, per germline. This CDR3 is built from 15 residues. V was shortened by 5 bases and J by 0 bases, with 13 bases between the two germline ends. Regarding this clonotype: Its antigen is still unknown.

Individual cDNA molecules received unique molecular identifiers. TCRdb re-called the 5' RACE reads through MiXCR, storing one row per CDR3 protein. This table holds about 92,000 distinct CDR3 sequences, approximately 14% found once. The sequence was obtained from an adult who was a healthcare worker with PCR-confirmed SARS-CoV-2 infection or an uninfected control (not recorded which). V gene TRBV6-5 combines with J gene TRBJ1-1, with D unclear. The specimen sequenced was whole blood. CDR3 in amino acids: CASSAAASLNTEAFF. DNA for the CDR3: TGTGCCAGCAGTGCCGCCGCCTCTCTGAACACTGAAGCTTTCTTT.